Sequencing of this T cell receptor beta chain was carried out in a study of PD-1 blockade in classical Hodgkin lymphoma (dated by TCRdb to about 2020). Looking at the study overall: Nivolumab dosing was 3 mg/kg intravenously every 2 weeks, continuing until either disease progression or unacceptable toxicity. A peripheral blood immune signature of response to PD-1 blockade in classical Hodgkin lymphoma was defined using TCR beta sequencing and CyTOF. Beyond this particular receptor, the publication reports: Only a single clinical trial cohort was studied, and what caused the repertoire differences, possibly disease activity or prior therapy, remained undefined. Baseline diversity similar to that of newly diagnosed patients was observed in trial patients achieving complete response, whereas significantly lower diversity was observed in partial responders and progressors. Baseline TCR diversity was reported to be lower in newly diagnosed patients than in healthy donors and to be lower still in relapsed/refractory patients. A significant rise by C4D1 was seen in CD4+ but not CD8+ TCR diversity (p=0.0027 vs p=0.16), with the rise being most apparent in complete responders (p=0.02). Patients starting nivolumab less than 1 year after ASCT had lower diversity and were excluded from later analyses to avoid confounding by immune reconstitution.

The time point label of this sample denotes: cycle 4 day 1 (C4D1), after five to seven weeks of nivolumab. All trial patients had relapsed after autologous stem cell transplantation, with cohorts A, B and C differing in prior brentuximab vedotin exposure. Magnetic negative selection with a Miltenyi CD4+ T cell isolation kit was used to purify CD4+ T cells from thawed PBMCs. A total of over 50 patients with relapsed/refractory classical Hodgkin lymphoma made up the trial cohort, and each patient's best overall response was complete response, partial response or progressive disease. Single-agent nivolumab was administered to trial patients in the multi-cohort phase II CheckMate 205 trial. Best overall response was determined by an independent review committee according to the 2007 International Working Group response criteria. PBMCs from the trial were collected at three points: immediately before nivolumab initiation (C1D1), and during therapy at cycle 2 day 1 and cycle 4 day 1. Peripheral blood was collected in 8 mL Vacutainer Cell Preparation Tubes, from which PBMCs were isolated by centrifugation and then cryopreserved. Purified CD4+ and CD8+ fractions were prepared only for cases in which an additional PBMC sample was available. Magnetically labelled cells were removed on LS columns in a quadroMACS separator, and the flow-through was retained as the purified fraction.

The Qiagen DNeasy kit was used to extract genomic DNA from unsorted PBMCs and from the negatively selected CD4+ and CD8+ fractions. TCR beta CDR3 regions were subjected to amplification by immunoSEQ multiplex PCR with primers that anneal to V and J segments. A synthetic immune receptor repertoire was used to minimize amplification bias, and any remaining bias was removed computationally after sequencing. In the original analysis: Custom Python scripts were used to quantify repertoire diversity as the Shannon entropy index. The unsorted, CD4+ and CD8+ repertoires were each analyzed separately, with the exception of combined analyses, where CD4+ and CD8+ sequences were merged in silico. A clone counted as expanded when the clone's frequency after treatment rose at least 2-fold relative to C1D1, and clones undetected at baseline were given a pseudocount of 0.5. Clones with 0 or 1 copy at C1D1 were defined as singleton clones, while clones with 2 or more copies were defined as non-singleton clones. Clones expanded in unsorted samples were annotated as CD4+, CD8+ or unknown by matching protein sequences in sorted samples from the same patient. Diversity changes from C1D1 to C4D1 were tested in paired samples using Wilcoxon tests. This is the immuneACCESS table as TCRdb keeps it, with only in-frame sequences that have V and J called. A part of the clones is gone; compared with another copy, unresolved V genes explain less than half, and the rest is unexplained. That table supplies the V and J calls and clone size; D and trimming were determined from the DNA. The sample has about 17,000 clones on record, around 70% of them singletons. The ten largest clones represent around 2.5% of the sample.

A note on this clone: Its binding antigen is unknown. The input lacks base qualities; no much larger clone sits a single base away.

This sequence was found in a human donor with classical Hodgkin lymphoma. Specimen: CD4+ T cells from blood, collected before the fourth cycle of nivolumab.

The DNA is as follows: TGTGCCAGCAGCTTAATATTATTGGATACGCAGTATTTT. This encodes CASSLILLDTQYF. The V gene is TRBV7-9 and the J gene is TRBJ2-3, with the D gene call left open. Via the germline V gene (reference sequence), CDR1 is SEHNR and CDR2 FQNEAQ. V gives up 2 bases and J gives up 6 bases, and the segment between their germline ends measures 9 bases. Counted from cysteine to phenylalanine, this CDR3 has 13 amino acids. The DNA shown is the 39-base CDR3, in frame from base 1.